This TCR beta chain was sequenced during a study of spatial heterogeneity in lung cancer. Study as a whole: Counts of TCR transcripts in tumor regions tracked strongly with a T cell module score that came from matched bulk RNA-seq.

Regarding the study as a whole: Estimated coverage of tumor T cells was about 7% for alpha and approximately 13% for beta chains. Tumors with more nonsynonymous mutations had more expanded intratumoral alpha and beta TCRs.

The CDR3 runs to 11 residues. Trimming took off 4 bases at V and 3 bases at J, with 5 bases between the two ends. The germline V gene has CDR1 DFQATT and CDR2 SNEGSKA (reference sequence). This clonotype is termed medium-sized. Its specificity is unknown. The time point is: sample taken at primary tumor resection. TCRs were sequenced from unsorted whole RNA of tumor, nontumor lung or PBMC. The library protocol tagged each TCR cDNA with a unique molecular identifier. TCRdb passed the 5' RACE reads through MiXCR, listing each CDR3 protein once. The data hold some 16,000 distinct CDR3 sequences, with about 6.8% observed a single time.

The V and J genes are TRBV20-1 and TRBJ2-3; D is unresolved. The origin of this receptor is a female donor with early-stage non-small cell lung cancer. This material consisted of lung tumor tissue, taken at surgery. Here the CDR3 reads CSATLTDTQYF. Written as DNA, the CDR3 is TGCAGTGCTACCTTAACAGATACGCAGTATTTT.